This passage covers 20 T cell receptor beta chains from one sample sequenced in a study of T cell responses to AZD1222 COVID-19 vaccine. Assay: immunoSEQ multiplex PCR; the TCRdb copy retains only in-frame clones and omits some. The sample shows about 190,000 clones, 90% to 95% of them seen only once. Sequenced material: peripheral blood, taken on day 0 of AZD1222 vaccination. The receptor source for this set is an adult in good health.

This chain connects TRBV4-1 to TRBJ2-7; 10 positions match TRBD2. In germline, CDR1 is MGHRA, CDR2 YSYEKL. The CDR3 loop spans 17 amino acids. The junction had 9 bases not matched to a gene; V was cut back by 1 base and J by 3 bases. The CDR3 DNA is TGCGCCAGCAGCCAAGGTGGGGGGATAGCGGGAGGCTACGAGCAGTACTTC. It is translated as CASSQGGGIAGGYEQYF.

The chain employs TRBV11-3 and TRBJ2-1; D gene ambiguous. The CDR3 runs 17 residues. The germline V and J ends were trimmed by 5 bases and 6 bases, with 23 bases remaining between them. Germline V gives CDR1 SGHNT, CDR2 YENEEA. The CDR3 DNA reads as TGTGCCAGCAGCCCAGGTATAGCAGCCCTCCAAATCAATGAGCAGTTCTTC. Translation: CASSPGIAALQINEQFF.

V usage is TRBV3-1 (or the pseudogene TRBV3-2) and J usage is TRBJ2-1, with D uncertain. V lost 1 base, J lost 4 bases, and 8 bases lay in between. Germline assignment: CDR1 LGHDT and CDR2 YNNKEL (reference sequence). This CDR3 comprises 14 residues. Written as DNA, the CDR3 is TGTGCCAGCAGCCAAGGCACGGCATACAATGAGCAGTTCTTC. Protein: CASSQGTAYNEQFF.

V and J are TRBV24-1 and TRBJ2-7; 15 bases agree with TRBD2. This CDR3 has 15 residues. Trimming at V came to 5 bases and at J to 6 bases, leaving 4 bases not matched to a gene. Germline loops: CDR1 KGHDR, CDR2 SFDVKD. CDR3 sequence reads: CATSVGTSGRSEQYF. In nucleotides, the CDR3 is TGTGCCACCAGTGTGGGGACTAGCGGGAGGAGCGAGCAGTACTTC.

This clone was seen only a few times. The V call is TRBV28, the J call TRBJ2-7; unclear D gene. The V gene lost 3 bases and the J gene lost 0 bases, with 12 bases spanning the gap. The CDR3 extends over 15 amino acids. Germline V gene lookup returns CDR1 MDHEN and CDR2 SYDVKM. CDR3 bases: TGTGCCAGCAGTTTCATCGGGCAGAGCTCCTACGAGCAGTACTTC. Translating gives CASSFIGQSSYEQYF.

The rearrangement joins TRBV18 to TRBJ1-2; the match to TRBD1 covers 7 bases. Germline V gene data show CDR1 as KGHSH and CDR2 as LQKENI. After removal of 3 bases from V and 4 bases from J, the junction contained 2 bases not matched to a gene. The CDR3 runs to 13 residues. For the CDR3, the DNA is TGTGCCAGCTCACCGGCAGGGGGCTATGGCTACACCTTC. This encodes CASSPAGGYGYTF.

V and J are TRBV5-1 and TRBJ2-7; 12 bases map to TRBD2. Unmatched junction bases numbered 6, after V lost 0 bases and J lost 2 bases. The CDR3 totals 17 residues. Germline lookup yields CDR1 SGHRS and CDR2 YFSETQ. The CDR3 region is CASSLASGRVAPYEQYF. As DNA, the CDR3 is TGCGCCAGCAGCTTGGCTAGCGGGAGGGTTGCCCCCTACGAGCAGTACTTC.

This chain connects TRBV7-2 to TRBJ1-5; D is ambiguous. The germline CDR1 and CDR2 sequences are SGHTA and FQGNSA. The CDR3 contains 17 residues. Trimming removed 3 bases from V and 2 bases from J, with 17 bases in between. DNA of the CDR3: TGTGCCAGCAGCTTTGTCACCAACCCGGGAGGCAATCAGCCCCAGCATTTT. This translates into CASSFVTNPGGNQPQHF. The variable domain in full, with the rest retrieved from reference TRBV7-2 and TRBJ1-5, is GAGVSQSPSNKVTEKGKDVELRCDPISGHTALYWYRQSLGQGLEFLIYFQGNSAPDKSGLPSDRFSAERTGGSVSTLTIQRTQQEDSAVYLCASSFVTNPGGNQPQHFGDGTRLSIL.

The V call is TRBV27, the J call TRBJ2-3; weak D call: TRBD2 (5 bases). CDR3 length: 14 residues. The V end lost 1 base, the J end lost 3 bases, and 8 bases lay between the germline ends. Germline-derived CDR1 and CDR2 are MNHEY and SMNVEV (reference sequence). CDR3 in DNA: TGTGCCAGCAGTTTATGGGGAGAGACAGATACGCAGTATTTT. This sequence encodes CASSLWGETDTQYF.

J is TRBJ1-4 and V is TRBV19; D is undetermined. Germline V gene lookup returns CDR1 LNHDA and CDR2 SQIVND (reference sequence). V lost 3 bases to trimming and J lost 5 bases, with 7 bases between them. The CDR3 spans 13 residues. The CDR3 protein is CASSIRLNEKLFF. In nucleotides, the CDR3 is TGTGCCAGTAGTATCCGCCTGAATGAAAAACTGTTTTTT.

The CDR3 protein is CASSPDTGLSYTF. DNA of the CDR3: TGTGCCAGCAGCCCCGACACCGGTCTGAGCTACACCTTC. The chain has TRBV7-3 and TRBJ1-2; D gene ambiguous. The CDR3 sequence is 13 residues long. Germline V lookup: CDR1 SGHTA, CDR2 FQGTGA. V lost 5 bases and J 9 bases, leaving 16 bases between the germline ends.

This sequence joins TRBV11-2 and TRBJ2-7, with 9 positions matching TRBD1. CDR3 length: 14 residues. V shed 5 bases and J 5 bases; nucleotides not matched to a gene: 7. Per germline, CDR1 SGHAT and CDR2 FQNNGV. CDR3 sequence (DNA): TGTGCCAGCAGCCGAAGACAGGGGGTTCACGAGCAGTACTTC. Translating it yields CASSRRQGVHEQYF.

This chain connects TRBV6-5 to TRBJ1-2, with D tentatively TRBD1 (6 bases). Germline CDR1 is MNHEY and CDR2 is SVGAGI. The V gene lost 0 bases and the J gene lost 4 bases, with 15 bases spanning the gap. This CDR3 region has 16 residues. For the CDR3, the DNA is TGTGCCAGCAGTTACTCGGGGGGGGCGTATGGCTATGGCTACACCTTC. Its translation is CASSYSGGAYGYGYTF.

This rearrangement joins TRBV2 to TRBJ1-5, with D unresolved. V was shortened by 3 bases and J by 8 bases, with 14 bases between the two germline ends. In germline, CDR1 is SNHLY, CDR2 FYNNEI. This CDR3 is built from 14 residues. CDR3 nucleotide sequence: TGTGCCAGCAGTGAGGCAATAGTCCGGGAGCCCCAGCATTTT. Its protein is CASSEAIVREPQHF.

The genes are TRBV5-1 and TRBJ1-3; a possible D gene is TRBD1 (6 bases). Germline-derived CDR1 and CDR2 are SGHRS and YFSETQ. There are 15 residues in the CDR3. V lost 4 bases, J lost 0 bases, and 11 bases lay in between. DNA of the CDR3: TGCGCCAGCAGCCGAGGACAGAGCTCTGGAAACACCATATATTTT. Translated: CASSRGQSSGNTIYF.

The V gene is TRBV5-1, the J gene TRBJ2-7; 9 bases match TRBD1. V was pared by 4 bases and J by 4 bases, with 9 bases of the junction left unmatched. The germline V gene has CDR1 SGHRS and CDR2 YFSETQ. The CDR3 has 15 amino acids. The CDR3 nucleotides are TGCGCCAGCAGCCCCCGGGACAGGGTAATTTACGAGCAGTACTTC. Residues: CASSPRDRVIYEQYF.

This clone was recorded once. The chain employs TRBV27 and TRBJ1-1; no reliable D call. This CDR3 contains 11 residues. CDR1 and CDR2 (germline): MNHEY, SMNVEV (reference sequence). Trimming stripped 8 bases from V and 11 bases from J, with 15 bases between. The CDR3 region is CASGLGQLAFF. CDR3 nucleotide sequence: TGTGCCAGCGGCTTAGGTCAACTGGCTTTCTTT.

V and J are TRBV2 and TRBJ2-7; D unresolved. Trimming took off 4 bases at V and 5 bases at J, with 12 bases between the two ends. This CDR3 has 13 residues. The germline V gene has CDR1 SNHLY and CDR2 FYNNEI. CDR3 sequence (DNA): TGTGCCAGCAGTGGGAATAGGTTCCACGAGCAGTACTTC. Its translation is CASSGNRFHEQYF. The variable domain in full, completed from reference TRBV2 and TRBJ2-7, reads EPEVTQTPSHQVTQMGQEVILRCVPISNHLYFYWYRQILGQKVEFLVSFYNNEISEKSEIFDDQFSVERPDGSNFTLKIRSTKLEDSAMYFCASSGNRFHEQYFGPGTRLTVT.

The V and J genes are TRBV4-3 and TRBJ2-2, with TRBD1 identical over 8 bases. The CDR3 has 15 amino acids. Germline CDR1 LGHNA, CDR2 YSLEER. After removal of 1 base from V and 6 bases from J, the junction contained 4 bases not matched to a gene. As DNA, the CDR3 is TGCGCCAGCAGCCAAGCAGGGGGCGCTCCCGGGGAGCTGTTTTTT. It encodes CASSQAGGAPGELFF.

This chain joins TRBV4-2 and TRBJ2-1; 8 nucleotides match TRBD2. Germline loops: CDR1 LGHNA, CDR2 YNFKEQ. Germline trimming cut 4 bases from V and 1 base from J; bases unmatched to any gene: 6. The CDR3 covers 16 residues. The CDR3 sequence is CASSRQREGSYNEQFF. DNA for the CDR3: TGTGCCAGCAGCCGCCAACGGGAGGGTTCCTACAATGAGCAGTTCTTC.